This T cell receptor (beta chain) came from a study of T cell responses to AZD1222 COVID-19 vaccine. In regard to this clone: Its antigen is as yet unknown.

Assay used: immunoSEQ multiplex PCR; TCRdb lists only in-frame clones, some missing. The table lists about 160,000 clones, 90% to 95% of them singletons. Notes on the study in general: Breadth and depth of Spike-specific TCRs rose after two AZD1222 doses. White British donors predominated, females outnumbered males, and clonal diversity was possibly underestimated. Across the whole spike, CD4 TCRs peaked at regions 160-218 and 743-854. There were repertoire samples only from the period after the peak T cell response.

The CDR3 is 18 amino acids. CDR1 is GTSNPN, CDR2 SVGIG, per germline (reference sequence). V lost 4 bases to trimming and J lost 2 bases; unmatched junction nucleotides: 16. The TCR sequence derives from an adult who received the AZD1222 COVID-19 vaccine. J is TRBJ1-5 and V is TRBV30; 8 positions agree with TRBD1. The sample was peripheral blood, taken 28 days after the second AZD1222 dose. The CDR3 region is CAWTTRAGGEWGNQPQHF. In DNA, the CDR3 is TGTGCCTGGACCACCCGGGCAGGGGGCGAATGGGGCAATCAGCCCCAGCATTTT.